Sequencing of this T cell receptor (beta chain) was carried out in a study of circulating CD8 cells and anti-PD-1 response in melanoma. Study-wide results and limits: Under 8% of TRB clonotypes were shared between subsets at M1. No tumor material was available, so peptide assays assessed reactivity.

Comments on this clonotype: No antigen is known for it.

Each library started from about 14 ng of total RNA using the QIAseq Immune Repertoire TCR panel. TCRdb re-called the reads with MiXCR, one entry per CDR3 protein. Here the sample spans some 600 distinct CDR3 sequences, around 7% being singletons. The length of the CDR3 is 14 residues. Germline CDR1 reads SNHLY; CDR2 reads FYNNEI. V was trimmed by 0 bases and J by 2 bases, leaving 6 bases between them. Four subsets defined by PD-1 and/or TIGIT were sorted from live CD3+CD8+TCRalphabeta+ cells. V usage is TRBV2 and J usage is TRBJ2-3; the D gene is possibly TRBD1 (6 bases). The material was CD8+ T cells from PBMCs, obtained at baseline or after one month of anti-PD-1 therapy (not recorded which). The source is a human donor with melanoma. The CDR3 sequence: CASSEAGATDTQYF. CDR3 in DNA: TGTGCCAGCAGTGAAGCGGGGGCCACAGATACGCAGTATTTT.